This T cell receptor beta chain was retrieved from a study of T cell responses to AZD1222 COVID-19 vaccine. Overall study context: Some second doses came at about 4 weeks and others at about 12 weeks; these were pooled. Whole-study results and caveats: Seropositive status at baseline applied to only a handful of AZD1222 recipients. Donors were largely white British and mainly female; clonal diversity was possibly underestimated. Reportedly, nearly half of unique spike TCRs recognized epitopes outside B.1.351/B.1.1.7 mutations.

Clones were read by immunoSEQ multiplex PCR, and TCRdb kept only the in-frame ones, dropping some. Of 120,000 or so clones in the sample, around 89% were seen once. Trimming took off 0 bases at V and 4 bases at J, with 13 bases between the two ends. CDR1 and CDR2 (germline): SGHAT, FQNNGV. The CDR3 is made up of 15 amino acids. A remark on this clone: Its antigen is undetermined.

This receptor was taken from an adult in good health. The starting material was peripheral blood, obtained on day 0 of AZD1222 vaccination. V gene TRBV11-2 combines with J gene TRBJ2-7, with D perhaps TRBD2 (6 bases). The chain's CDR3 is CASSLDFGLAYEQYF. CDR3 coding DNA: TGTGCCAGCAGCTTAGATTTCGGGCTAGCGTACGAGCAGTACTTC.